This passage covers 25 T cell receptor beta chains from one sample sequenced in a study of T cell responses to AZD1222 COVID-19 vaccine. The assay was immunoSEQ multiplex PCR, and TCRdb's table has in-frame clones only and misses some. The sample lists 250,000 to 300,000 clones; about 94% were seen once. The starting material was peripheral blood, obtained 28 days after the second AZD1222 dose. All receptors come from an adult who received the AZD1222 COVID-19 vaccine.

The rearrangement links TRBV3-1 (or the pseudogene TRBV3-2) to TRBJ2-7; D is undetermined. The CDR3 extends over 13 amino acids. V lost 0 bases and J 2 bases, leaving 5 bases between the germline ends. Germline loops: CDR1 LGHDT, CDR2 YNNKEL (reference sequence). The CDR3 region is CASSQDRTYEQYF. The CDR3 coding sequence is TGTGCCAGCAGCCAAGATCGCACCTACGAGCAGTACTTC.

This clone was detected once. The genes are TRBV18 and TRBJ1-2, with 10 bases lining up with TRBD1. Per germline, CDR1 KGHSH and CDR2 LQKENI. The CDR3 has 14 amino acids. The junction had 2 bases not matched to a gene; V was cut back by 0 bases and J by 7 bases. In DNA form, the CDR3 reads TGTGCCAGCTCACCACCGGGACAGGGGATTGGCTACACCTTC. It codes for CASSPPGQGIGYTF.

The V gene is TRBV27, the J gene TRBJ2-2; no reliable D call. Germline V gene sequence: CDR1 MNHEY, CDR2 SMNVEV (reference sequence). The CDR3 covers 15 residues. V lost 6 bases, J lost 6 bases, and 17 bases lay in between. The CDR3 here is CASSLRTVGSGELFF. Here the CDR3 DNA reads TGTGCCAGCAGCCTCCGGACCGTTGGCTCCGGGGAGCTGTTTTTT.

This sequence joins TRBV27 and TRBJ1-2; a possible D gene is TRBD1 (5 bases). CDR3 length: 15 residues. V was pared by 8 bases and J by 2 bases, with 18 bases between. Germline V gene sequence: CDR1 MNHEY, CDR2 SMNVEV (reference sequence). CDR3 residues: CASPPPRQRNYGYTF. In DNA form, the CDR3 reads TGTGCCAGCCCACCTCCCAGACAGAGGAACTATGGCTACACCTTC.

V gene TRBV6-5 combines with J gene TRBJ1-6; possible D gene TRBD1, 6 bases. V was clipped by 6 bases and J by 14 bases, with 17 bases between them. Germline loops: CDR1 MNHEY, CDR2 SVGAGI. The CDR3 consists of 13 residues. CDR3 loop: CASSPARPGALHF. The CDR3 bases are TGTGCCAGCAGCCCGGCCCGGCCAGGGGCCCTCCACTTT.

CDR3 sequence: CASVDREHGELFF. CDR3 DNA sequence: TGTGCCAGCGTGGACAGGGAACACGGGGAGCTGTTTTTT. V and J are TRBV6-5 and TRBJ2-2; 8 positions match TRBD1. Trimming took 8 bases from V and 7 from J; bases not matched to a gene: 6. The CDR3 covers 13 residues. CDR1 is MNHEY, CDR2 SVGAGI, per germline.

The chain joins TRBV2 to TRBJ1-5, with D possibly being TRBD1 (6 bases). Germline V lookup: CDR1 SNHLY, CDR2 FYNNEI. V was clipped by 3 bases and J by 2 bases, with 11 bases between them. The CDR3 is 15 amino acids. The CDR3 sequence: CASSDMGAGNQPQHF. The CDR3 DNA reads TGTGCCAGCAGTGATATGGGGGCTGGCAATCAGCCCCAGCATTTT.

V usage is TRBV6-4 and J usage is TRBJ1-1; D is uncertain. The V end lost 6 bases, the J end lost 2 bases, and 4 bases lay between the germline ends. The CDR3 consists of 11 residues. CDR1 MRHNA and CDR2 SNTAGT come from the germline V gene. The CDR3 region is CASSPNTEAFF. CDR3 nucleotide sequence: TGTGCCAGCAGCCCCAACACTGAAGCTTTCTTT.

Comments on this clone: This specimen includes other DNA sequences encoding the same CDR3. The chain is built from TRBV28 and TRBJ2-1, with 7 bases matching TRBD1. The CDR3 runs to 13 residues. The V gene's germline CDR1 is MDHEN and CDR2 SYDVKM. J was trimmed by 4 bases and V by 4 bases; bases with no gene match: 1. The CDR3 DNA is TGTGCCAGCAGTTCGGGACAGTACAATGAGCAGTTCTTC. Translating gives CASSSGQYNEQFF.

The rearrangement uses TRBV27 and TRBJ2-1; 11 bases align to TRBD2. The CDR3 is 16 residues long. V was pared by 10 bases and J by 0 bases, with 8 bases of the junction left unmatched. The germline CDR1 and CDR2 sequences are MNHEY and SMNVEV (reference sequence). Here the CDR3 reads CATRASGRSSYNEQFF. CDR3 nucleotide sequence: TGTGCCACAAGGGCTAGCGGGAGGAGCTCCTACAATGAGCAGTTCTTC.

This sequence joins TRBV7-9 and TRBJ2-1, with TRBD2 matching 9 bases. From germline, CDR1 is SEHNR and CDR2 FQNEAQ (reference sequence). This CDR3 is 14 amino acids long. J lost 4 bases, V lost 9 bases, and 7 bases had no gene match. Here the CDR3 reads CASPPSGAYNEQFF. The DNA of the CDR3 is TGTGCCAGTCCACCTAGCGGGGCTTACAATGAGCAGTTCTTC.

The chain employs TRBV18 and TRBJ1-2, with a weak D call TRBD1 (5 bases). Germline CDR1 and CDR2: KGHSH and LQKENI. V was cut by 5 bases and J by 2 bases, with 15 bases left in between. The length of the CDR3 is 15 residues. CDR3 sequence (DNA): TGTGCCAGCTCAGCATCGTGGGAGGGGAACTATGGCTACACCTTC. It translates to CASSASWEGNYGYTF.

This clone was seen once. V and J are TRBV21-1 and TRBJ1-2; the D call in the table, TRBD1, was not verified against the DNA. TRBV21-1 is a documented pseudogene. The CDR3 loop spans 13 amino acids. Here the CDR3 reads CASSQTVNYGYTF. In DNA form, the CDR3 reads TGTGCCAGCAGCCAGACAGTTAACTATGGCTACACCTTC.

The rearrangement links TRBV6-1 to TRBJ1-2, with D tentatively TRBD1 (6 bases). V shed 2 bases and J shed 4 bases, with 8 bases lying between them. The CDR3 loop spans 13 amino acids. Germline values: CDR1 MNHNS, CDR2 SASEGT. CDR3 sequence: CASSELRGYGYTF. DNA of the CDR3: TGTGCCAGCAGTGAACTCAGGGGCTATGGCTACACCTTC.

The chain recombines TRBV7-8 with TRBJ2-1; 14 bases agree with TRBD2. CDR1 and CDR2 from the germline V gene are SGHVS and FQNEAQ. This CDR3 is 14 amino acids long. V lost 7 bases, J lost 9 bases, and 5 bases stayed unmatched. CDR3 sequence: CASTRGLAGGEQFF. CDR3 in DNA: TGTGCCAGCACCAGAGGACTAGCGGGAGGTGAGCAGTTCTTC.

About this clone: Other DNA sequences from this sample encode an identical CDR3 as well. The chain is built from TRBV24-1 and TRBJ2-5; 8 bases are a match to TRBD1. The J segment lost 4 bases and the V segment lost 4 bases, leaving 7 bases of the junction unmatched. Per the germline V gene, CDR1 is KGHDR and CDR2 is SFDVKD. CDR3 length: 15 amino acids. CDR3 DNA: TGTGCCACCAGTGACCCCCAGGGGGCGGGAGAGACCCAGTACTTC. Protein sequence: CATSDPQGAGETQYF.

The rearrangement joins TRBV12-3 or TRBV12-4 to TRBJ1-2; D gene unclear. Trimming shortened V by 1 base and J by 4 bases, and 7 bases separated the two germline ends. This CDR3 is built from 13 residues. The CDR3, as DNA: TGTGCCAGCAGTTTAGGTCCCTCCTATGGCTACACCTTC. Protein sequence: CASSLGPSYGYTF.

CDR3: CASSSGGGGRVAGYTF. The DNA for the CDR3 is TGCGCCAGCAGCTCCGGCGGCGGGGGGCGAGTTGCTGGCTACACCTTC. The chain recombines TRBV5-1 with TRBJ1-2, with D possibly TRBD1 on 6 matching bases. CDR1 and CDR2 (germline): SGHRS, YFSETQ. Trimming left V 3 bases short and J 7 bases short, with 22 bases between. The CDR3 extends over 16 amino acids.

This clone was seen a single time. V gene TRBV3-1 (or the pseudogene TRBV3-2) combines with J gene TRBJ1-1; 8 positions agree with TRBD1. Germline V CDR1 and CDR2: LGHDT, YNNKEL (reference sequence). With V trimmed by 4 bases and J by 8 bases, 6 bases remained unmatched. This CDR3 region has 13 residues. The CDR3 DNA follows: TGTGCCAGCAGCCTCGGACAGGGTGGGGAAGCTTTCTTT. Residues: CASSLGQGGEAFF.

The J gene is TRBJ1-5, the V gene TRBV3-1 (or the pseudogene TRBV3-2), with 8 bases that match TRBD1. Germline V gene data show CDR1 as LGHDT and CDR2 as YNNKEL (reference sequence). This CDR3 spans 16 amino acids. The J segment lost 5 bases and the V segment lost 8 bases, leaving 14 bases of the junction unmatched. The CDR3 DNA follows: TGTGCCAGCCTAACTAAGGACAGGGAAGCCTATCAGCCCCAGCATTTT. It encodes CASLTKDREAYQPQHF.

The genes are TRBV7-3 and TRBJ2-1, with 7 bases aligning to TRBD2. The CDR3 contains 15 residues. CDR1 and CDR2 (germline): SGHTA, FQGTGA. V lost 1 base, J lost 9 bases, and 9 bases stayed unmatched. This chain's CDR3 is CASSLMAGEGFEQFF. The CDR3 bases are TGTGCCAGCAGCTTAATGGCGGGAGAAGGGTTTGAGCAGTTCTTC.

The chain couples TRBV15 to TRBJ2-2, with unresolved D. Germline V gene sequence: CDR1 LNHNV, CDR2 YYDKDF (reference sequence). Trimming removed 0 bases from V and 4 bases from J, with 9 bases in between. The CDR3 loop spans 15 amino acids. For the CDR3, the DNA is TGTGCCACCAGCAGAGATAAGGTTATCACCGGGGAGCTGTTTTTT. Its protein product is CATSRDKVITGELFF.

The gene calls are TRBV2 and TRBJ1-5; the D is unclear. CDR3 size: 11 residues. With 6 bases removed from V and 7 bases from J, the gap between germline ends came to 7 bases. Germline V CDR1 and CDR2: SNHLY, FYNNEI. CDR3 DNA sequence: TGTGCCAGCAGGAGTGAACAGCCCCAGCATTTT. It yields the protein CASRSEQPQHF.

In DNA, the CDR3 is TGCAGCGTTACCCGTTTTTTGCAGGAAACCTACAATGAGCAGTTCTTC. Translation gives CSVTRFLQETYNEQFF. The gene calls are TRBV29-1 and TRBJ2-1; no definite D call. V lost 5 bases and J lost 2, with 19 bases in between. This CDR3 region has 16 residues. Germline V gene sequence: CDR1 SQVTM, CDR2 ANQGSEA.

This rearrangement joins TRBV5-4 to TRBJ2-7, with 9 bases matching TRBD1. Germline V CDR1 and CDR2: SGHNT, YYREEE (reference sequence). CDR3 length: 14 amino acids. V lost 4 bases to trimming and J lost 1 base; unmatched junction nucleotides: 3. CDR3 sequence: CASSTGQGSYEQYF. In nucleotides, the CDR3 is TGTGCCAGCAGCACGGGACAGGGATCCTACGAGCAGTACTTC.